One TCR beta chain is described in this entry. Its specificity is unknown. Treatment reported: some 19 received Ad26.COV2.S at low or high dose, single or two shots; about 5 received placebo; per-sample allocation not given. Day 63 following the first vaccine or placebo injection was when the samples were taken. An 18-55-year-old adult in Boston served as donor. An Ad26 vector that expressed Wuhan-strain SARS-CoV-2 spike constituted the vaccine. Measured with immunoSEQ multiplex PCR; TCRdb has only the in-frame clones, and not every one. The table lists about 350,000 clones, approximately 85% of them singletons. This entry is derived from a study of Ad26.COV2.S vaccination and SARS-CoV-2 variants. Points from the study as a whole: Reports say spike-specific CD8+ and CD4+ T cell responses covered substantial breadth after vaccination. It is possible that the TCR breadth and depth analyses underestimated the total T cell responses.

The sample consisted of peripheral blood, taken in a trial of Ad26.COV2.S vaccine versus placebo. The TCR was taken from a person aged 18 to 59 who received the Ad26.COV2.S COVID-19 vaccine or a placebo.

CDR3 protein: CASSRRDRSYEQYF. For the CDR3, the DNA is TGTGCCAGCAGCCGCCGGGACAGGTCCTACGAGCAGTACTTC. J is TRBJ2-7 and V is TRBV6-6; TRBD1 agrees at 8 bases. With 6 bases clipped from V and 1 base from J, the junction kept 5 bases outside the gene matches. CDR1 and CDR2 from the germline V gene are MNHNY and SVGAGI (reference sequence). The CDR3 has 14 amino acids.